These 10 T cell receptor beta chains originate from one sample sequenced in a study of molecular identifiers for immune sequencing clone quantification. Using its own MiXCR run on the PCR reads, TCRdb lists one record per CDR3 protein. The data show around 470,000 distinct CDR3 sequences, over 20% seen once. Material: naive CD8+ T cells from blood, with Jurkat cell RNA spiked in. Documented subset: FACS-sorted CD8+CD4-CCR7+CD45RA+ naive T cells. All receptors derive from a human donor in good health. Some libraries in this study had Jurkat cell RNA spiked in.

On this clonotype itself: Compared with germline, one end of the junction differs, possibly owing to a read error. V and J are TRBV5-1 and TRBJ1-1; TRBD1 agrees at 8 bases. The germline CDR1 and CDR2 sequences are SGHRS and YFSETQ. The CDR3 is 13 amino acids. CDR3 region: CASSLDRGTEVFF. The CDR3 DNA reads TGCGCCAGCAGCTTAGACAGGGGCACTGAAGTTTTCTTT.

This chain joins TRBV12-3 or TRBV12-4 and TRBJ2-7, with 10 positions matching TRBD2. This CDR3 has 14 amino acids. After removal of 6 bases from V and 4 bases from J, the junction contained 6 bases not matched to a gene. CDR3 DNA sequence: TGTGCCAGCAGAATAGCGGGGGGAACGTACGAGCAGTACTTC. Residues: CASRIAGGTYEQYF.

The sample holds a few counts of this clonotype. The CDR3 DNA reads as TGTGCTAGTGGTTTGTCCCTACATGGTCCGGCTGGCTACACCTTC. Translation gives CASGLSLHGPAGYTF. The chain carries TRBV12-5 and TRBJ1-2; no definite D call. CDR1 and CDR2 (germline): LGHNT, FRNRAP. This CDR3 spans 15 amino acids. V was trimmed by 2 bases and J by 7 bases, leaving 17 bases between them.

V gene TRBV7-9 combines with J gene TRBJ2-3; 8 bases align to TRBD2. The CDR3 extends over 18 amino acids. The trim removed 1 base at V and 2 bases at J, leaving 11 bases unmatched. Germline lookup yields CDR1 SEHNR and CDR2 FQNEAQ (reference sequence). As DNA, the CDR3 is TGTGCCAGCAGCTTAGGTGTTTCTAGCGGGCACCCCACAGATACGCAGTATTTT. It specifies CASSLGVSSGHPTDTQYF.

The chain joins TRBV27 to TRBJ1-6, with 7 bases that match TRBD1. V lost 4 bases and J lost 0; bases outside the gene matches: 3. Germline lookup yields CDR1 MNHEY and CDR2 SMNVEV (reference sequence). This CDR3 contains 16 residues. DNA for the CDR3: TGTGCCAGCAGTTGGGACAGAAGCTCCTATAATTCACCCCTCCACTTT. Translated, it gives CASSWDRSSYNSPLHF.

This clonotype was seen a few times. A single base separates this from a much larger clone, so it may be a read error. V and J are TRBV27 and TRBJ2-1; weak D call: TRBD2 (5 bases). Germline lookup yields CDR1 MNHEY and CDR2 SMNVEV (reference sequence). This CDR3 region has 13 residues. The V and J ends lost 4 bases and 5 bases respectively, with 9 bases between them. CDR3: CASSSLAHNEQFF. CDR3 DNA: TGTGCCAGCAGTTCTCTAGCACACAATGAGCAGTTCTTC.

J is TRBJ2-5 and V is TRBV3-1; 12 bases map to TRBD1. The CDR3 loop spans 14 amino acids. Losses at the gene ends were 10 bases for V and 5 bases for J; bases not matched to a gene: 8. CDR1 is LGHDT, CDR2 YNNKEL, per germline (reference sequence). The CDR3 spells CAISGTGGWETQYF. CDR3 nucleotides: TGTGCCATATCCGGGACAGGGGGCTGGGAGACCCAGTACTTC.

A note on this clonotype: This may be a read error: a much more frequent sequence differs by one nucleotide. The genes are TRBV7-6 and TRBJ2-7; 11 bases align to TRBD2. Germline V lookup: CDR1 SGHVS, CDR2 FNYEAQ. This CDR3 has 15 amino acids. With V trimmed by 5 bases and J by 5 bases, 8 bases remained unmatched. The CDR3 DNA follows: TGTGCCAGCAGCGTTAGCGGGGGGGCTTACGACGAGCAGTACTTC. Encoded protein: CASSVSGGAYDEQYF.

Concerning this clonotype itself: Compared with germline, one end of the junction differs, possibly owing to a read error. The J gene is TRBJ2-1, the V gene TRBV5-1; the match to TRBD2 covers 15 bases. This CDR3 has 16 amino acids. CDR1 SGHRS and CDR2 YFSETQ come from the germline V gene. The CDR3 bases are TGCGCCAGCAGCACCGGACTAGCGGGAGGGTTTTATGAGCTGTTCTTC. It translates to CASSTGLAGGFYELFF.

This clonotype has a handful of counts. The rearrangement uses TRBV7-9 and TRBJ2-2; 12 nucleotides line up with TRBD2. From germline, CDR1 is SEHNR and CDR2 FQNEAQ (reference sequence). V shed 2 bases and J 1 base; nucleotides not matched to a gene: 2. CDR3 length: 17 residues. DNA of the CDR3: TGTGCCAGCAGCTTAAGACTAGCGGGAGAGAACACCGGGGAGCTGTTTTTT. Its translation is CASSLRLAGENTGELFF.